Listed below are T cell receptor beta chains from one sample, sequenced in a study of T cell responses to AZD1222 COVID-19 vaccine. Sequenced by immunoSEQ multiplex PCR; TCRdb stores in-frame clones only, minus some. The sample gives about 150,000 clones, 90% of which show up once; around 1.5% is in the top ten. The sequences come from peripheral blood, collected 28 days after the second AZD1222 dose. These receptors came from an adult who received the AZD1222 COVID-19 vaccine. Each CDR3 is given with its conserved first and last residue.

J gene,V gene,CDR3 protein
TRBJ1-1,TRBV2,CTSNGPGGANTEAFF
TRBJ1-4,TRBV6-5,CASSYSPQRNEKLFF
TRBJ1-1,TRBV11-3,CASSKGVNTEAFF
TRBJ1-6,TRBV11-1,CASSLGPTNSPLHF
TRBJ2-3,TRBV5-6,CASSEERGHADTQYF
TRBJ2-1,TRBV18,CASSPSGKSYNEQFF
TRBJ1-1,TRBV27,CATGRVGGEAFF
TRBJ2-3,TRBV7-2,CASSLARLAGLSSTDTQYF
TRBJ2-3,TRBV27,CASSLIGTTSTDTQYF
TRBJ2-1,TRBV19,CASTRDNQYNEQFF
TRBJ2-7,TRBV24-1,CATSDLGTHEQYF
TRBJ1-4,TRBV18,CASSLTLQGSDEKLFF
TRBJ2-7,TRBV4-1,CASSQVGRRSYEQYF
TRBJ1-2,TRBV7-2,CASSLQAGEGARRNGYTF
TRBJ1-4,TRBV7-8,CASSPNRGPTNEKLFF
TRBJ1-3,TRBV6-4,CASSPQPSGNTIYF
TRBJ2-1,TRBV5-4,CASSLGLLFGDEQFF
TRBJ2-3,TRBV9,CASSVSQGTDTQYF
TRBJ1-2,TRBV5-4,CASSLDSLHGYTF
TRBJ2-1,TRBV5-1,CASSLGARVPNEQFF
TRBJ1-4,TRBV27,CASRRGGRGEKLFF
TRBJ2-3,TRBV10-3,CAISEVLGGPGIQYF
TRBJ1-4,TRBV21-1,CASSNFIGGAVVATNEKLFF
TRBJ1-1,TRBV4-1,CASSQGDGRTNTEAFF
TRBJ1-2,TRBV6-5,CASSQGDHYGYTF
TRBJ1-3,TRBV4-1,CASSQVNRPNTIYF
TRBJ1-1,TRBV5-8,CASSYYADRRNTEAFF
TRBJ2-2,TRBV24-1,CATSVSSTGELFF
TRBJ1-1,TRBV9,CASSVVWDKAFF
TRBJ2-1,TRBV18,CASSPPGAHNPGLSSYNEQFF
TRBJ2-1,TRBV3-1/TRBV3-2,CASSQDGSGGAGSYNEQFF
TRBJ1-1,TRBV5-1,CASSFDQGITEAFF
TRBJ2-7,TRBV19,CASSSMTRKYEQYF
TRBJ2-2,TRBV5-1,CASSQMVGQWPGELFF
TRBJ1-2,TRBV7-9,CASSLVQGPHYGYTF
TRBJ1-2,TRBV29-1,CSVPQGGVQSSYGYTF
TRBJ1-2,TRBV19,CASSETLTQGIYGYTF
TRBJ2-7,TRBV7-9,CASSSGQGNSYEQYF
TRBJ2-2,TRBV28,CASRSGTHNFPGELFF
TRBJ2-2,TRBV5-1,CASSLAGPTGELFF
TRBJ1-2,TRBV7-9,CASSLARGGGGYGYTF
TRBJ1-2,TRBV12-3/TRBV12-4,CASSFGQESGYTF
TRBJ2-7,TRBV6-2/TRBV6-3,CASSRQGNYEQYF
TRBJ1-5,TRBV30,CAWSEGGQPQHF
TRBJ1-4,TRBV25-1,CASSDPEHWGNEKLFF
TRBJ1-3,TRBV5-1,CASSPSPGDTGNTIYF
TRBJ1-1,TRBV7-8,CASSLWDRVETEAFF
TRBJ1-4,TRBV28,CASSPLGGVETNEKLFF
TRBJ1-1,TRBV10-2,CASTQGTGPVEAFF
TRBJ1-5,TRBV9,CASSARTSYSNQPQHF
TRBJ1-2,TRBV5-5,CASSLVLLGGGRGYGYTF
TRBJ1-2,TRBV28,CASSFRDGRGYTF
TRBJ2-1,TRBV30,CAWTPGLRALSYNEQFF
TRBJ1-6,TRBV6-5,CASSYLGDSPLHF
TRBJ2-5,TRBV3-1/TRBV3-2,CASSQPGTSGPQETQYF
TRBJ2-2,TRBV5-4,CASSLGRANTGELFF
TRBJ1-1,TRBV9,CASSVVGGSEAFF
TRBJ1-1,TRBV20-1,CSAAENTEAFF
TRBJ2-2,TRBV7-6,CASSFGKTGELFF
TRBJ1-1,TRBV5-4,CAERHQSDTEAFF